The entry that follows covers one T cell receptor (beta chain) sequence. Its recognized antigen is unknown. Nothing much larger sits one base from this clone, and base qualities are not available. Libraries were prepared through the immunoSEQ multiplex PCR assay. The clones in this table, taken by TCRdb from immuneACCESS, are in-frame only. Not every clone is retained; where verified, under half of the shortfall comes from an unresolved V gene, and the cause of the rest is unknown. The sample profile shows approximately 99,000 clones; 82% of them were found once. Together, the top ten hold 6.5% of the sample. The germline V gene (reference sequence) gives CDR1 as MNHNY and CDR2 as SVGAGI. Relative to germline, V is 5 bases shorter and J is 0 bases shorter, with 20 bases between their ends. The CDR3 runs 18 amino acids, cysteine and phenylalanine included. The entry retains the CDR3 DNA only, 54 bases that are in frame from base 1.

The data were taken from a study of control samples from healthy donors and cancer patients (TCRdb year 2020). Source material: blood. The receptor comes from a man aged 18 to 29 in good health. The rearrangement combines TRBV6-6 with TRBJ2-1; possibly the D gene is TRBD2, per 5 matching bases. The bases are TGTGCCAGCAGTCCCCGAAGAGCGGATCAGAGCTCCTACAATGAGCAGTTCTTC. Protein translation: CASSPRRADQSSYNEQFF.